This T cell receptor beta chain appears in the sequencing data of a study of cytomegalovirus exposure and HLA in healthy donors. Vbeta (60) and Jbeta (13) primers were used in the PCR. Using immunoSEQ multiplex PCR, the repertoire was profiled, and TCRdb retains in-frame clones only, with some absent. The repertoire holds about 170,000 clones, with approximately 85% as singletons. This clone appeared once. This CDR3 is 18 amino acids long. The germline gives CDR1 KGHSH, CDR2 LQKENI. With 3 bases clipped from V and 4 bases from J, the junction kept 9 bases outside the gene matches. Material: PBMCs. V usage is TRBV18 and J usage is TRBJ2-6; 10 bases fit TRBD1. The source of this sequence is a girl aged 10-17 years in good health and CMV-seropositive. For the CDR3, the DNA is TGTGCCAGCTCACCGGCCGGGACAGGGGTCCCCGGGGCCAACGTCCTGACTTTC. The encoded protein is CASSPAGTGVPGANVLTF.